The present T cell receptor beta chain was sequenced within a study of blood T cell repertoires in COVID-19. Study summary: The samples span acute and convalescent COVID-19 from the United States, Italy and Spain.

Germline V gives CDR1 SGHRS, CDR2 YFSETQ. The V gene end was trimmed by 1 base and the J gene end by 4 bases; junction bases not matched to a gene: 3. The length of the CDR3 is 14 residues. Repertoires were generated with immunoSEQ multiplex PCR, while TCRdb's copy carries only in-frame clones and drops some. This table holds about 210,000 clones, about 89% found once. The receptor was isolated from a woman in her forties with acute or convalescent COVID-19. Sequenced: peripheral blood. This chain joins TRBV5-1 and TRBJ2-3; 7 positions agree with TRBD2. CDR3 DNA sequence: TGCGCCAGCAGCTTGTCTAGCGGCGCAGATACGCAGTATTTT. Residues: CASSLSSGADTQYF.